The TCR beta chain described here comes from a study of blood T cell repertoires in COVID-19. V was shortened by 5 bases and J by 4 bases, with 12 bases between the two germline ends. The CDR3 runs 13 residues. The germline gives CDR1 MDHEN, CDR2 SYDVKM. As originally analysed: Quantification of nucleated cells was approximated via reference gene primer amplification. Assay: immunoSEQ multiplex PCR; the TCRdb copy retains only in-frame clones and omits some. The D gene and trimming were derived from the DNA, and the V and J assignments and clone size from that table. In the table there are some 110,000 clones, about nine tenths of which are singletons.

Sequenced material: peripheral blood. The clonotype comes from a human donor with active COVID-19. The donor label of this sample is uncertain. V usage is TRBV28 and J usage is TRBJ2-7; the D gene is possibly TRBD1 (6 bases). CDR3 bases: TGTGCCAGCAGTGACATTACAGGGTACGAGCAGTACTTC. It specifies CASSDITGYEQYF.